Listed below are T cell receptor beta chains from one sample, sequenced in a study of T cell changes during pregnancy in multiple sclerosis. Clones were read by immunoSEQ multiplex PCR, and TCRdb kept only the in-frame ones, dropping some. The data hold 35,000 to 45,000 clones, with roughly nine tenths observed a single time. Sequences were derived from peripheral blood, sampled in the second trimester of pregnancy. These receptors all stem from a female donor in good health, enrolled as a control in a pregnancy study. Both conserved end residues are part of each CDR3. The order of the fields is CDR3 DNA, CDR3 protein, J gene, clone size, V gene, D gene. The D gene is left open where the match is weak. Clone size is stated in some rows and not others, as once, few, many or a class when expanded.

TGTGCCAGCAGCTCCGGGGCGGGGGGCATTCAGCCCCAGCATTTT | CASSSGAGGIQPQHF | TRBJ1-5 | once | TRBV7-9 | .
TGTGCCAGCACCACAGGGGGAACGAACACCGGGGAGCTGTTTTTT | CASTTGGTNTGELFF | TRBJ2-2 | . | TRBV9 | TRBD1
TGTGCCAGCAGCCCTAAGGGGCATGGTGAGCAGTACTTC | CASSPKGHGEQYF | TRBJ2-7 | . | TRBV7-2 | .
TGTGCCACCGCCACCACAGGGGTCCAAGAGACCCAGTACTTC | CATATTGVQETQYF | TRBJ2-5 | once | TRBV15 | TRBD1
TGTGCCAGCAGCTTACAGGGGGCCCATGGCTACACCTTC | CASSLQGAHGYTF | TRBJ1-2 | . | TRBV13 | TRBD1
TGTGCCAGCAGCTTAGGAACAGGTCATCAGCCCCAGCATTTT | CASSLGTGHQPQHF | TRBJ1-5 | . | TRBV7-9 | .
TGCAGCGTTGAAGAGCAGGACAGAGTCGGCACCCTCTTC | CSVEEQDRVGTLF | TRBJ1-2 | . | TRBV29-1 | .
TGTGCCAGCACCAAATCCGGACAGCGCAACCAAGAGACCCAGTACTTC | CASTKSGQRNQETQYF | TRBJ2-5 | . | TRBV21-1 | .
TGTGCCAGCAGCCGGCTCAGGATGAACACTGAAGCTTTCTTT | CASSRLRMNTEAFF | TRBJ1-1 | once | TRBV5-8 | .
TGTGCCAGCAGCCCGGGGGACGCCTTCTATGGCTACACCTTC | CASSPGDAFYGYTF | TRBJ1-2 | . | TRBV11-3 | .
TGTGCCTGGGGGGGGGTCAGGACTGAAGCTTTCTTT | CAWGGVRTEAFF | TRBJ1-1 | . | TRBV30 | .
TGTGCCAGCAGCGCCGACAGGAACACCGGGGAGCTGTTTTTT | CASSADRNTGELFF | TRBJ2-2 | . | TRBV7-9 | .
TGTGCCTGGAGTCCAACGTTTCGGGAGACCCAGTACTTC | CAWSPTFRETQYF | TRBJ2-5 | . | TRBV30 | .
TGTGCCAGCAGCGTGGACCCTAACGGGGGATTGGCGGAGACCCAGTACTTC | CASSVDPNGGLAETQYF | TRBJ2-5 | . | TRBV9 | .
TGCGCCAGCAGCCCTGGGGGGGCTCGTGAAGCTTTCTTT | CASSPGGAREAFF | TRBJ1-1 | . | TRBV5-1 | .
TGTGCCACCAGAACGGCACTAGCGGGACCGATCCTCGACGAGCAGTACTTC | CATRTALAGPILDEQYF | TRBJ2-7 | . | TRBV2 | TRBD2
TGTGCCAGCAGCCCCCAGACAGGGGCTAACTATGGCTACACCTTC | CASSPQTGANYGYTF | TRBJ1-2 | . | TRBV7-8 | TRBD1
TGTGCCTGGAGTGTAACGGCCGGGGAGCTGTTTTTT | CAWSVTAGELFF | TRBJ2-2 | . | TRBV30 | .
TGCGCCAGCAGCCTAACGGACATGAACACTGAAGCTTTCTTT | CASSLTDMNTEAFF | TRBJ1-1 | once | TRBV4-1 | .
TGTGCCAGCAGCCGTCCCGGGACTTTCTCGGGCTCCTACGAGCAGTACTTC | CASSRPGTFSGSYEQYF | TRBJ2-7 | . | TRBV13 | .
TGTGCCAGCTCACCGGGACAGGGGGTTTCACCCCTCCACTTT | CASSPGQGVSPLHF | TRBJ1-6 | . | TRBV18 | TRBD1
TGCGCCAGCAGCCAAGAGCCACTAGCGGGAATCACAGATACGCAGTATTTT | CASSQEPLAGITDTQYF | TRBJ2-3 | . | TRBV4-3 | TRBD2
TGCGCCAGCAGCCCGGGGGGGGCGGCCAAAAACATTCAGTACTTC | CASSPGGAAKNIQYF | TRBJ2-4 | . | TRBV5-1 | TRBD2
TGTGCCAGTAGTATAGACTTCAGGGGTTCAACTGAAGCTTTCTTT | CASSIDFRGSTEAFF | TRBJ1-1 | . | TRBV19 | .
TGCAGCGTCGATATCCAGGTACAAGAGACCCAGTACTTC | CSVDIQVQETQYF | TRBJ2-5 | . | TRBV29-1 | .
TGTGCCATCAGAGACAGCTACGAGCAGTACTTC | CAIRDSYEQYF | TRBJ2-7 | . | TRBV10-3 | .
TGTGCCACAACAGGAAGGAATTTCTACAATGAGCAGTTCTTC | CATTGRNFYNEQFF | TRBJ2-1 | . | TRBV19 | .
TGCGCCAGCAGCTTGTCACAGGTGGACCAAGAGACCCAGTACTTC | CASSLSQVDQETQYF | TRBJ2-5 | . | TRBV5-1 | .
TGCGCCAGCAGGAGACAGGTGGATAATGAAAAACTGTTTTTT | CASRRQVDNEKLFF | TRBJ1-4 | few | TRBV10-1 | .
TGTGCCAGCAGCGCTTGGCTGGGGGGCAGGGGGGACCCGAATGGCTACACCTTC | CASSAWLGGRGDPNGYTF | TRBJ1-2 | . | TRBV9 | TRBD1
TGTGCCTGGAGTACCGGGTCTGTAGGAAACACCATATATTTT | CAWSTGSVGNTIYF | TRBJ1-3 | . | TRBV30 | .